The sample holds a few counts of the clone carrying this T cell receptor beta chain. The entry originates in a study of T cell repertoires in cytomegalovirus infection. TCRdb independently ran MiXCR on the reads; one entry per CDR3 protein. The data hold 600,000 to 800,000 distinct CDR3 sequences, with roughly a quarter observed a single time. The germline gives CDR1 MDHEN, CDR2 SYDVKM. The CDR3 has 15 residues. Trimming at V came to 2 bases and at J to 0 bases, leaving 2 bases not matched to a gene. The TCR comes from a human donor in good health (CMV status not recorded). Some clones in this sample may be carry-over from other donors' samples. The V call is TRBV28, the J call TRBJ2-7, with 9 bases fitting TRBD1. Sequenced input: CD8+ T cells from PBMCs. This CDR3 is CASSLGTGSSYEQYV. Here the CDR3 DNA reads TGTGCCAGCAGTTTAGGGACAGGGAGCTCCTACGAGCAGTACGTC.